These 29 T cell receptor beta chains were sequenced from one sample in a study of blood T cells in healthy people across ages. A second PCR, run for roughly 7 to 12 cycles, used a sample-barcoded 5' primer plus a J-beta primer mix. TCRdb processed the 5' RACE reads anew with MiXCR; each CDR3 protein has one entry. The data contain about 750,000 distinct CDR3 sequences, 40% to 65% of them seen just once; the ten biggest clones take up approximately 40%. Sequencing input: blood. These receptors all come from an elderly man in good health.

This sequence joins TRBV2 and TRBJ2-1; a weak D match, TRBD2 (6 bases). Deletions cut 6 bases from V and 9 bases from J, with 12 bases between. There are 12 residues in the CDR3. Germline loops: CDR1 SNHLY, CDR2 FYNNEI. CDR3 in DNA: TGTGCCAGCAGAACGGGGGAGGTTGAGCAGTTCTTC. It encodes CASRTGEVEQFF.

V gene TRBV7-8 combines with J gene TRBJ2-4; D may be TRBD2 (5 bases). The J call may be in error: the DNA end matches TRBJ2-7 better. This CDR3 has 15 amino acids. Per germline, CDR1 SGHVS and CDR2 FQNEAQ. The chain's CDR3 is CASSLRGSDLYEQYF. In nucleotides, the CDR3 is TGTGCCAGCAGCTTACGGGGATCGGACCTATACGAGCAGTACTTC.

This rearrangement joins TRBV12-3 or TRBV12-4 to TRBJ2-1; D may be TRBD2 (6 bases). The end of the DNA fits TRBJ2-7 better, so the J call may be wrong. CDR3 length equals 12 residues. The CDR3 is CASRDYLSEQYF. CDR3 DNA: TGTGCCAGCAGGGACTACCTGTCGGAGCAGTACTTC.

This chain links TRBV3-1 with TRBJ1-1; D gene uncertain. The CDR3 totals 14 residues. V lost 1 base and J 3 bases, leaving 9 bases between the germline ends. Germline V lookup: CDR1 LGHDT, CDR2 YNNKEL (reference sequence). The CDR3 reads CASSQVGKDTEAFF. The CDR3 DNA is TGTGCCAGCAGCCAAGTTGGGAAGGACACTGAAGCTTTCTTT.

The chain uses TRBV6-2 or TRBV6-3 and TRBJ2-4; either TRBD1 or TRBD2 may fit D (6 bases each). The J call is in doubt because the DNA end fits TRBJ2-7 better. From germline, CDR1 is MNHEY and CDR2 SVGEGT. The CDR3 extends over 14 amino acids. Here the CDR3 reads CASSYRGDLDEQYF. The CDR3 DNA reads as TGTGCCAGCAGTTACAGGGGGGATCTCGACGAGCAGTACTTC.

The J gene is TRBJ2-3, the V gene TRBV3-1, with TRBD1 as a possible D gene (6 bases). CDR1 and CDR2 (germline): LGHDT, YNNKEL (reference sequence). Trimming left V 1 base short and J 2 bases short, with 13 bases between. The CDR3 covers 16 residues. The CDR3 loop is CASSQGDNLATDTQYF. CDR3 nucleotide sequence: TGTGCCAGCAGCCAAGGGGACAATTTGGCCACAGATACGCAGTATTTT.

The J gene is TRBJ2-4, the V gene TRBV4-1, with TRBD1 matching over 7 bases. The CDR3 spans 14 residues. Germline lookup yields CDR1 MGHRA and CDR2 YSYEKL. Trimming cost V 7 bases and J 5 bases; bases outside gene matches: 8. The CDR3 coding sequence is TGCGCCAGCACAGGGACAGTCGGCCAAAACATTCAGTACTTC. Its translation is CASTGTVGQNIQYF.

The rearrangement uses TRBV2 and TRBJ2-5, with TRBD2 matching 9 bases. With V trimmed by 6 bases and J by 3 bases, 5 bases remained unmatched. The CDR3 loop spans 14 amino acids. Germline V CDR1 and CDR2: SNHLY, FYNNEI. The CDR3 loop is CASRHSGGKETQYF. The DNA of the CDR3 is TGTGCCAGCAGACATAGCGGGGGCAAAGAGACCCAGTACTTC. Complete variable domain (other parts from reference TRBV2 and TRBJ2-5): EPEVTQTPSHQVTQMGQEVILRCVPISNHLYFYWYRQILGQKVEFLVSFYNNEISEKSEIFDDQFSVERPDGSNFTLKIRSTKLEDSAMYFCASRHSGGKETQYFGPGTRLLVL.

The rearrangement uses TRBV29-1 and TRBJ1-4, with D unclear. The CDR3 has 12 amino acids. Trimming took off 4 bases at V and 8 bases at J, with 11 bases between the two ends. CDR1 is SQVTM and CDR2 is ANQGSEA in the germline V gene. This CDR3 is CSVGFQDEKLFF. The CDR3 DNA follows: TGCAGCGTTGGGTTTCAAGACGAAAAACTGTTTTTT.

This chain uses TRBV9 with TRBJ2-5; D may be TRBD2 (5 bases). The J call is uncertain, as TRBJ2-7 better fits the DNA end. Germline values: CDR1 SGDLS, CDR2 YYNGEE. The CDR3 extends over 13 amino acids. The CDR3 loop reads CASSVGGLDEQYF. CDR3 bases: TGTGCCAGCAGCGTAGGAGGGCTCGACGAGCAGTACTTC.

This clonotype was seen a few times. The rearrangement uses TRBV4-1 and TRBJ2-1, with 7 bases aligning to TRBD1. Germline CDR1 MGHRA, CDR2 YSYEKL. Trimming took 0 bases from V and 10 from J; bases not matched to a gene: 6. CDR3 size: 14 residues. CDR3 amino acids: CASSQDPTGAEQFF. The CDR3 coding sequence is TGCGCCAGCAGCCAAGATCCCACAGGGGCGGAGCAGTTCTTC.

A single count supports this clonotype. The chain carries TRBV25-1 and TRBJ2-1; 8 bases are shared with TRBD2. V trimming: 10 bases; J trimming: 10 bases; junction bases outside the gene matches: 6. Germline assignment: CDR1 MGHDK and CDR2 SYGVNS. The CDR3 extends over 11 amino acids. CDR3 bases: TGTGCCAACACGAGCGGGAGCGAGCAGTTCTTC. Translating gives CANTSGSEQFF. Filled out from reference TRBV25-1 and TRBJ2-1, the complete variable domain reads EADIYQTPRYLVIGTGKKITLECSQTMGHDKMYWYQQDPGMELHLIHYSYGVNSTEKGDLSSESTVSRIRTEHFPLTLESARPSHTSQYLCANTSGSEQFFGPGTRLTVL.

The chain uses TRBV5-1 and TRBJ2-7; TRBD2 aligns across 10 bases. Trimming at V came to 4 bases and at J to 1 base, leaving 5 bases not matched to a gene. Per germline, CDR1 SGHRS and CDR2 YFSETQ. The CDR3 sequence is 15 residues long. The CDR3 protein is CASSGTLAGSYEQYF. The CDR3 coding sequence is TGCGCCAGCAGCGGCACACTAGCGGGGTCCTACGAGCAGTACTTC. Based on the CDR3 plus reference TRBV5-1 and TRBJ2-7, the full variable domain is KAGVTQTPRYLIKTRGQQVTLSCSPISGHRSVSWYQQTPGQGLQFLFEYFSETQRNKGNFPGRFSGRQFSNSRSEMNVSTLELGDSALYLCASSGTLAGSYEQYFGPGTRLTVT.

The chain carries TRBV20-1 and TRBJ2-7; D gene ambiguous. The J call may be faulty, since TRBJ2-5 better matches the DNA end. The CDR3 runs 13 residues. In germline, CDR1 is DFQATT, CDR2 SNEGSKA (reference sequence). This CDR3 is CSARQTAEETQYF. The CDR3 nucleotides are TGCAGTGCCCGTCAAACTGCTGAAGAGACCCAGTACTTC.

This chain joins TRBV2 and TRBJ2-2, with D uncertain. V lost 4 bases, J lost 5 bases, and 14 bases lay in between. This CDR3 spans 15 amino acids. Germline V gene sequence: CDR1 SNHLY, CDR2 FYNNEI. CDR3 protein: CASSGVAGGTGELFF. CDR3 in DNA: TGTGCCAGCAGTGGGGTAGCCGGCGGAACCGGGGAGCTGTTTTTT.

CDR3 protein: CSASPLSGTGDYGYTF. Here the CDR3 DNA reads TGCAGTGCTAGTCCCCTATCCGGGACAGGGGACTATGGCTACACCTTC. This chain connects TRBV20-1 to TRBJ1-2; 10 nucleotides agree with TRBD1. The CDR3 length is 16 residues. With 3 bases clipped from V and 3 bases from J, the junction kept 10 bases outside the gene matches. Germline assignment: CDR1 DFQATT and CDR2 SNEGSKA (reference sequence).

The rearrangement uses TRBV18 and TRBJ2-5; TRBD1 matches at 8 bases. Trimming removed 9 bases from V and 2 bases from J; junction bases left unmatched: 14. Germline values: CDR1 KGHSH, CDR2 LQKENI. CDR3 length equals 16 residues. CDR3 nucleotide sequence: TGTGCCAGTCTGACGGGACAGGAGGGGAAACAAGAGACCCAGTACTTC. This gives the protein CASLTGQEGKQETQYF. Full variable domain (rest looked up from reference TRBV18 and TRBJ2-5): NAGVMQNPRHLVRRRGQEARLRCSPMKGHSHVYWYRQLPEEGLKFMVYLQKENIIDESGMPKERFSAEFPKEGPSILRIQQVVRGDSAAYFCASLTGQEGKQETQYFGPGTRLLVL.

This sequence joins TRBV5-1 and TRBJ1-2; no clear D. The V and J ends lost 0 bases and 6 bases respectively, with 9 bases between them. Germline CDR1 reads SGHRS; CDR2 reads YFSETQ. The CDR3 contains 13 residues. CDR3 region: CASSLAGENGYTF. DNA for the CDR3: TGCGCCAGCAGCTTGGCCGGAGAGAATGGCTACACCTTC.

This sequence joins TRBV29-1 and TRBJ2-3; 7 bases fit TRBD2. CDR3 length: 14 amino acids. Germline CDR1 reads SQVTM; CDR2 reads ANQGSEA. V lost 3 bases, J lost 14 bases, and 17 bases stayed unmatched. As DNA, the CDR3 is TGCAGCGTTGATCTAGCGGATCAGCACAGAGACGCGTATTTT. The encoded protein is CSVDLADQHRDAYF.

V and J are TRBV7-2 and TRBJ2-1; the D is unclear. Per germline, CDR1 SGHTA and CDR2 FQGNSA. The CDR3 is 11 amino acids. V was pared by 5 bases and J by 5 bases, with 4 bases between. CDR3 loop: CASSHHNEQFF. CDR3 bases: TGTGCCAGCAGCCACCACAATGAGCAGTTCTTC.

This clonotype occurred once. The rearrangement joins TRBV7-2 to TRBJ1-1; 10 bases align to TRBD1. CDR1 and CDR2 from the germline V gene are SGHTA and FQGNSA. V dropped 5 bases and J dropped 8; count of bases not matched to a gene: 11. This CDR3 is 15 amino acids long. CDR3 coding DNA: TGTGCCAGCAGCCCCGGGACAGGGGTTGGGCACGAAGCTTTCTTT. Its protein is CASSPGTGVGHEAFF.

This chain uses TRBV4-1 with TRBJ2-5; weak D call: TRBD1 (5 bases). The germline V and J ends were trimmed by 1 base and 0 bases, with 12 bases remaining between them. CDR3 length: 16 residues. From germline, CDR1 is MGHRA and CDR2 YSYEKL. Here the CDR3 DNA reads TGCGCCAGCAGCCAAGGAAGGGGCCCGTACCAAGAGACCCAGTACTTC. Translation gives CASSQGRGPYQETQYF.

DNA for the CDR3: TGCGCCAGCAGCTTGATTAGGGACAGGGGGCATGAGCAGTTCTTC. It specifies CASSLIRDRGHEQFF. The V call is TRBV5-1, the J call TRBJ2-1; 12 nucleotides match TRBD1. This CDR3 has 15 amino acids. Germline trimming cut 1 base from V and 8 bases from J; bases unmatched to any gene: 4. Germline V gene lookup returns CDR1 SGHRS and CDR2 YFSETQ.

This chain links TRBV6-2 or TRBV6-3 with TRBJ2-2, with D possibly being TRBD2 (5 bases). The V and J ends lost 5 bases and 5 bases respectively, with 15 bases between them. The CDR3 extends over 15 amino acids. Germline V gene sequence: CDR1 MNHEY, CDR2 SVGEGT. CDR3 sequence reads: CASSPMQLDTGELFF. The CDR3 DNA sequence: TGTGCCAGCAGTCCCATGCAACTAGATACCGGGGAGCTGTTTTTT.

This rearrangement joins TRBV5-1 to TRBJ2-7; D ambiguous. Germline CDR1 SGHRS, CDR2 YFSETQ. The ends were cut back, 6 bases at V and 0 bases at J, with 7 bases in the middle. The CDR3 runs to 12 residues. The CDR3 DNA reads TGCGCCAGCAACACCAACTCCTACGAGCAGTACTTC. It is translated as CASNTNSYEQYF.

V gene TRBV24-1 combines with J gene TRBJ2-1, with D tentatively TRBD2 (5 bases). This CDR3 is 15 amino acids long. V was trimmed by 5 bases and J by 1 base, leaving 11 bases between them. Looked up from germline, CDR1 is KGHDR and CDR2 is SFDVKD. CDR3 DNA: TGTGCCACCAGTGCGACATCGGGGTCCTACAATGAGCAGTTCTTC. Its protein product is CATSATSGSYNEQFF.

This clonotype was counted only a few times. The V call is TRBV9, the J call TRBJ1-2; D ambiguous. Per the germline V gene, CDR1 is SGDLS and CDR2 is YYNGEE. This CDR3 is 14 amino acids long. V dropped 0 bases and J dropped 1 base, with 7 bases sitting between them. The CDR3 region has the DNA TGTGCCAGCAGCGTAGGGGCAGATAACTATGGCTACACCTTC. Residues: CASSVGADNYGYTF.

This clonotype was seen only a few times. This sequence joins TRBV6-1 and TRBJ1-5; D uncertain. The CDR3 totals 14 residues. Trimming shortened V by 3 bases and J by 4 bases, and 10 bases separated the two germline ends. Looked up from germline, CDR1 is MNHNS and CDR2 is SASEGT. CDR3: CASSDRERNQPQHF. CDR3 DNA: TGTGCCAGCAGTGACAGAGAAAGAAATCAGCCCCAGCATTTT.

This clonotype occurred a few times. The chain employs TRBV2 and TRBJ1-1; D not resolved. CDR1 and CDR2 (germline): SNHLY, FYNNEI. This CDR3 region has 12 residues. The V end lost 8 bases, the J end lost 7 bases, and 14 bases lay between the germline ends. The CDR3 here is CASGLGRCEAFF. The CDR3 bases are TGTGCCAGCGGCTTGGGCAGGTGTGAAGCTTTCTTT.